The rows below give T cell receptor beta chains drawn from one sample of a study of CD4 and CD8 cells across lung adenocarcinoma regions. Using its own MiXCR run on the PCR reads, TCRdb lists one record per CDR3 protein. This table holds 5,700 or so distinct CDR3 sequences, around two thirds found once. Sequencing used CD4+ T cells from the center of a lung tumor. The receptors derive from a female donor with lung adenocarcinoma. The CD4 and CD8 labels of this study may be unreliable. Each CDR3 is given with its conserved first and last residue. D genes are given only for firm matches. Not all rows give a size; the values are once, few, many and, for expanded clones, a class.

CDR3 DNA	CDR3 protein	V gene	J gene	CDR3 length	clone size	D gene
TGTGCCAGCGAAGGACAGGGGTTCTATAATTCACCCCTCCACTTT	CASEGQGFYNSPLHF	TRBV6-1	TRBJ1-6	15	-	TRBD1
TGTGCCAGCACGCACGGGGGCGGGACTGACTACGAGCAGTACTTC	CASTHGGGTDYEQYF	TRBV12-3/TRBV12-4	TRBJ2-7	15	-	-
TGTGCCAGCAGCTTCCAGGCTCTAGGGGACAGGCCCTACGAGCAGTACTTC	CASSFQALGDRPYEQYF	TRBV6-1	TRBJ2-7	17	-	TRBD1
TGTGCCAGCGCCCGGGGGGGGGTCAACTTATACGAGCAGTACTTC	CASARGGVNLYEQYF	TRBV27	TRBJ2-7	15	-	TRBD2
TGTGCCAGCAGTTCCCTCAGGGGACGACAAGAGACCCAGTACTTC	CASSSLRGRQETQYF	TRBV27	TRBJ2-5	15	few	-
TGTGCCAGCAGAATAAGTGGGCTAGCATACGAGCAGTACTTC	CASRISGLAYEQYF	TRBV7-2	TRBJ2-7	14	-	-
TGTGCCGGGGGGGAAGGGTCGGGCGTCCAAGAGACGCAGTATTTC	CAGGEGSGVQETQYF	TRBV10-3	TRBJ2-5	15	-	TRBD2
TGTGCCATCAGTGACCAGGGGTGGCGAGCGGGAGTCGGGGAGCTGTTTTTT	CAISDQGWRAGVGELFF	TRBV10-3	TRBJ2-2	17	large	TRBD2
TGTGCCAGCAGTGATACGGGGGGCCTAAGCTACACCTTC	CASSDTGGLSYTF	TRBV6-1	TRBJ1-2	13	-	-
TGTGCCAGCAGTGACGGGACAGAAAACACTGAAGCTTTCTTT	CASSDGTENTEAFF	TRBV6-4	TRBJ1-1	14	-	TRBD1
TGTGCCAGCAGCTTAGCTAAGGAGGAGACCCAGTACTTC	CASSLAKEETQYF	TRBV7-2	TRBJ2-5	13	-	-
TGTGCCAGCAGAAAGGAGTTAGCTAACTATGGCTACACCTTC	CASRKELANYGYTF	TRBV6-5	TRBJ1-2	14	few	-
TGTGCCAGCAGTGTGGGAATGGCCATCTACGAGCAGTACTTC	CASSVGMAIYEQYF	TRBV6-1	TRBJ2-7	14	-	-
TGTGCCAGCAGTGAACAGTGCGGGGAGCTGTTCTTT	CASSEQCGELFF	TRBV6-1	TRBJ2-2	12	-	-
TGTGCCAGCAGTTTGACTAGCGGGGGGTTTGAGCAGTTCTTC	CASSLTSGGFEQFF	TRBV12-3/TRBV12-4	TRBJ2-1	14	once	TRBD2
TGCGCCAGCAGTGATTTTGCGGAGCCGCAGTATTTT	CASSDFAEPQYF	TRBV10-1	TRBJ2-3	12	few	-
TGTGCCAGCAGTAGTCGCACCCCGGGACTAGCGGGAGGTGAGCAGTTCTTC	CASSSRTPGLAGGEQFF	TRBV6-4	TRBJ2-1	17	-	TRBD2
TGTGCCAGCACCAGATCATTAGGGCACCAAGAGACCCAGTACTTC	CASTRSLGHQETQYF	TRBV6-1	TRBJ2-5	15	-	-
TGTGCCAGCAGTTCCCAGGGGGCGGAGACCCAGTACTTC	CASSSQGAETQYF	TRBV12-3/TRBV12-4	TRBJ2-5	13	-	TRBD1
TGTGCCAGCAGAACGGGACAGGGGGTGGGTACCCAGTACTTC	CASRTGQGVGTQYF	TRBV6-1	TRBJ2-7	14	-	TRBD1
TGTGCCAGCAGGTACGGACAGGCGAAGAACACCGGGGAGCTGTTTTTT	CASRYGQAKNTGELFF	TRBV6-5	TRBJ2-2	16	few	TRBD1
TGTGCCAGCAGCTTAGTTAAAGAGACCCAGTACTTC	CASSLVKETQYF	TRBV7-2	TRBJ2-5	12	medium-sized	-
TGTGCCAGCAGTTTAAAGGCGGGGGGGCCCACCGGGGAGCTGTTTTTT	CASSLKAGGPTGELFF	TRBV12-3/TRBV12-4	TRBJ2-2	16	-	TRBD2
TGTGCCAGCACCTTCCGGTCGCACGTCTCGGGTGAGCAGTTCTTC	CASTFRSHVSGEQFF	TRBV6-1	TRBJ2-1	15	-	-
TGTGCCAGCAGTAAAGACAGGGGATCCTACGAGCAGTACTTC	CASSKDRGSYEQYF	TRBV6-1	TRBJ2-7	14	-	TRBD1
TGTGCCAGCAGTTACTCAACTAGCCAGCCCTACAATGAGCAGTTCTTC	CASSYSTSQPYNEQFF	TRBV6-5	TRBJ2-1	16	-	-
TGTGCCAGCAGCAAAGGGACTAGCGGGGGGGTCACAGATACGCAGTATTTT	CASSKGTSGGVTDTQYF	TRBV6-1	TRBJ2-3	17	-	TRBD2
TGTGCCAGCAGTACCGGACTAGCGGGAGGGGCGCCTTTCTTC	CASSTGLAGGAPFF	TRBV7-6	TRBJ2-5	14	-	TRBD2
TGTGCCAGCAGCTACAGAGGACAGACCTACGAGCAGTACTTC	CASSYRGQTYEQYF	TRBV12-3/TRBV12-4	TRBJ2-7	14	-	-
TGTGCCAGCAGTGAAGGGAGAGTGCAGGGGCTTAGCCAAGCTTTCTTT	CASSEGRVQGLSQAFF	TRBV6-1	TRBJ1-1	16	-	-
TGTGCCAGCAGGTACCGGGGGGGCTGTGACACAGATACGCAGTATTTT	CASRYRGGCDTDTQYF	TRBV6-5	TRBJ2-3	16	-	TRBD2
TGTGCCAGCAGGAAGGACAGGGACTTCTCTGGAAACACCATATATTTT	CASRKDRDFSGNTIYF	TRBV6-1	TRBJ1-3	16	-	TRBD1
TGCGCCAGCAGGGATTTCGGACATGTGAAGACCGATAAGCAGTACTTC	CASRDFGHVKTDKQYF	TRBV10-1	TRBJ2-7	16	-	-
TGTGCCAGCAGCTTAGGCGGGAGGGCCGGAACTGGTGAGCAGTTCTTC	CASSLGGRAGTGEQFF	TRBV11-3	TRBJ2-1	16	-	TRBD2
TGTGCCAGCAGTGAAGAGGGGGCGGGAGACTCCTACAATGAGCAGTTCTTC	CASSEEGAGDSYNEQFF	TRBV6-1	TRBJ2-1	17	few	-